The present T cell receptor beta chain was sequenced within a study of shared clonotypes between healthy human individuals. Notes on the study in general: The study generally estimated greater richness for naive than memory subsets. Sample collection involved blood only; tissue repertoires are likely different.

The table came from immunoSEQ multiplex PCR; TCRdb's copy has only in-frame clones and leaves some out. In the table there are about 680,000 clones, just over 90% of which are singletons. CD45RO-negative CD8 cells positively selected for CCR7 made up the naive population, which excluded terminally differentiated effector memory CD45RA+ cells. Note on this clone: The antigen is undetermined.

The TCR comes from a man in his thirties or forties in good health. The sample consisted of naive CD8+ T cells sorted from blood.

The CDR3 here is CASSQTGHTNYEQYF. In DNA, the CDR3 is TGCGCCAGCAGCCAAACGGGACACACTAACTACGAGCAGTACTTC. The chain has TRBV4-1 and TRBJ2-7, with D possibly TRBD1 on 6 matching bases. CDR3 length equals 15 residues. Germline loops: CDR1 MGHRA, CDR2 YSYEKL. V lost 2 bases and J lost 3, with 14 bases in between.